The source of this TCR beta chain is a study of tumor-infiltrating lymphocytes in primary liver carcinoma (dated 2017 in TCRdb). In the study overall: Of the five patients (three men and two women, aged 30 to 69 years), four had hepatocellular carcinoma and one had combined HCC and intrahepatic cholangiocarcinoma. The five patients had tumors of stage T1-T3 N0M0, with maximum diameters ranging from about 4.2 to 11 cm. Each sample produced about 3.65 to 7.13 million productive TCRbeta reads, and read depth showed no significant difference between tissue types. Across five regions of each liver tumor, along with adjacent normal tissue and blood, the study brought together TCRbeta repertoire sequencing, expression microarrays and whole-exome sequencing. A total of approximately 35 specimens from 5 patients underwent TCRbeta repertoire sequencing, comprising 25 or so tumor regions, 5 adjacent noncancerous liver tissues and 5 peripheral blood samples. Reproducibility between technical replicate repertoires was high, with correlation coefficients above 0.98 and mean shared-clone rates roughly 0.87. Study-wide conclusions, independent of this receptor: Bulk unsorted samples precluded comparing CD4+ and CD8+ T cell repertoires. Because sequencing covered only the TCR beta chain and unpaired alpha chains were not captured, true repertoire diversity is likely underestimated. The top 250 clones accounted for a significantly greater share of the repertoire in tumors than in blood (p = 0.039). Only 4 to 6 patients were included in the study, and the authors note that the findings should be validated in a larger study. Consistent with antigen-driven expansion, pairs of tumor regions showed higher repertoire overlap (mean roughly 35%) than either tumor-adjacent pairs (around 17%) or tumor-blood pairs (about 15%).

On this clonotype itself: Its specific antigen is unknown. One end of the junction is discordant with germline, which a read error may explain.

From its cysteine to its phenylalanine, the CDR3 spans 16 amino acids. Of the read, only the CDR3 DNA is kept; its 48 bases are in frame from base 1. Sequences SGHAT (CDR1) and FQNNGV (CDR2) are obtained from the germline V gene. TCRbeta-specific cDNA was reverse-transcribed from 500 ng total RNA using a constant-region primer and ProtoScript II reverse transcriptase. Construction of the TCRbeta libraries relied on three nested rounds of multiplex PCR, following a slightly modified ARM-PCR procedure. Multiplex TRBV1-TRBV30 forward primers and a Cbeta reverse primer were used in the first two PCR rounds, each of which was run for approximately 9 cycles. Sample barcodes and Illumina adapters were attached in a final 25-cycle PCR using Deep VentR polymerase. Before sequencing, amplicons between 200 and 500 bp were purified from gel using a QIAquick gel extraction kit. TCRbeta amplicons were sequenced on an Illumina HiSeq 2500 with 250-bp paired-end reads. The authors' pipeline ran thus. Reads were quality-trimmed with Trimmomatic v0.33, and paired reads were merged with FLASH v1.2.11 to recover full CDR3 sequences. V, D and J germline segments were assigned to the rearranged TCRbeta sequences by MiGEC v1.2.1b. Clonotype statistics and Shannon-Wiener diversity indices were computed with VDJtools v1.0.0. To cut down on sampling bias, every analysis after diversity analysis relied on just the 250 most abundant clonotypes from each sample. Through fastp at Q25 and MiXCR, TCRdb rebuilt clones from the public reads, retaining in-frame beta chains. Entries that share a CDR3 protein sequence are merged under the most common genes and DNA. TCRdb's processing, not the authors', yielded these V and J calls. The sample data list tens of thousands of distinct CDR3 sequences, and more than 60% of these were observed just once. Jointly, the top ten make up 38% of the sample.

Total RNA and DNA were co-extracted from approximately 20-30 mg of bulk tissue with the AllPrep DNA/RNA mini kit, without cell sorting. Between late 2015 and March 2016, 5 or 6 patients in China with histopathologically diagnosed primary liver carcinoma had their tumors surgically resected. At the time of sampling, the patients were treatment-naive and had chronic HBV infection. Each fresh piece of tumor and adjacent tissue was cut in two, with one half stored in RNAlater at -80 degrees C and the other half sent for histology. This receptor was taken from a woman under 40 with primary liver carcinoma and hepatitis B virus infection. The chain was built from TRBV11-2 and TRBJ2-5; 9 of the junction bases match TRBD1. The specimen sequenced was tumor-adjacent normal liver tissue. The nucleotide sequence reads as follows: TGTGTCAGCAACACAAGAACAGGGGGCGTGAAAGAGACCCAGTACTTC. Its protein reads: CVSNTRTGGVKETQYF.